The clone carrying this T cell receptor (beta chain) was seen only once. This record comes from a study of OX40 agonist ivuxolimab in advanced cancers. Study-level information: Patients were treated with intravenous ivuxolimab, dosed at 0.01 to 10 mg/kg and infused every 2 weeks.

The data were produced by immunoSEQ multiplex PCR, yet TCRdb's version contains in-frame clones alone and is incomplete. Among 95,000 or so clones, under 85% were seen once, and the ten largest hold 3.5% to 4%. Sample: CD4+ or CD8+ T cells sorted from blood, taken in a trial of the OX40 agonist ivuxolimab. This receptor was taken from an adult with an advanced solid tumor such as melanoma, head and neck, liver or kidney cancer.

The CDR3 loop reads CASSEFWGRNEKLFF. CDR3 in DNA: TGTGCCAGCAGTGAGTTTTGGGGACGCAATGAAAAACTGTTTTTT. The chain uses TRBV2 and TRBJ1-4; perhaps TRBD1 as D (5 bases). CDR3 length: 15 amino acids. Germline V gene data show CDR1 as SNHLY and CDR2 as FYNNEI. V lost 3 bases and J 5 bases, leaving 13 bases between the germline ends.